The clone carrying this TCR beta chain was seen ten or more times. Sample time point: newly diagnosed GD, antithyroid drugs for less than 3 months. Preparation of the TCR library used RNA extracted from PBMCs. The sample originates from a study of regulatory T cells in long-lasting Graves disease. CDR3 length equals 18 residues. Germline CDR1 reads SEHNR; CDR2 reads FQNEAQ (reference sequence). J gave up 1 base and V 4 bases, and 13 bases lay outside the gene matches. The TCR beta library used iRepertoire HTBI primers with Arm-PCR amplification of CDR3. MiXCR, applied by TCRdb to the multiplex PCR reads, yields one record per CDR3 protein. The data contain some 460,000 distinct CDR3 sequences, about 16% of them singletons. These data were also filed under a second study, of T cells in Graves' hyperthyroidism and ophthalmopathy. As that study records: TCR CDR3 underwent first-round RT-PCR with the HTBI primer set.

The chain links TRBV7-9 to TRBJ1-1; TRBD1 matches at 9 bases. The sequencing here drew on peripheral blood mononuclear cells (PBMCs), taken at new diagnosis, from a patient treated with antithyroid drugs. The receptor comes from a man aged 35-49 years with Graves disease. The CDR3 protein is CASSSPEGTGWTNTEAFF. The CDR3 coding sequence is TGTGCCAGCAGCTCGCCCGAGGGGACAGGGTGGACGAACACTGAAGCTTTCTTT.